Each of the 27 T cell receptor beta chains below was sequenced from the same sample in a study of blood T cells in healthy people across ages. Through a sample-barcoded 5' primer and a J-beta primer mix, a second PCR was run for about 6 to 11 cycles. TCRdb recomputed calls from the 5' RACE reads with MiXCR, one row per CDR3 protein. This table holds 1.5 million to 2 million distinct CDR3 sequences, roughly two fifths found once. The specimen was blood. These receptor sequences come from a human donor in good health.

The chain joins TRBV10-3 to TRBJ2-3; no clear D. Trimming stripped 6 bases from V and 0 bases from J, with 13 bases between. The germline V gene has CDR1 ENHRY and CDR2 SYGVKD. The length of the CDR3 is 15 residues. In DNA, the CDR3 is TGTGCCATCAGAGCAGGCGACTCTAGCACAGATACGCAGTATTTT. Its protein is CAIRAGDSSTDTQYF.

This clonotype has more than one count but fewer than ten. The V and J genes are TRBV29-1 and TRBJ2-4; D uncertain. The V end lost 4 bases, the J end lost 13 bases, and 17 bases lay between the germline ends. The CDR3 extends over 12 amino acids. From germline, CDR1 is SQVTM and CDR2 ANQGSEA. CDR3 residues: CSVVLHRQKQYF. The DNA for the CDR3 is TGCAGCGTTGTCCTCCACCGGCAGAAGCAGTACTTC.

The chain has TRBV12-5 and TRBJ1-2; 12 bases are shared with TRBD1. Trimming took 0 bases from V and 1 from J; bases not matched to a gene: 9. The CDR3 sequence is 19 residues long. The germline V gene has CDR1 LGHNT and CDR2 FRNRAP. The CDR3 DNA is TGTGCTAGTGGTTTGGTTCTCGAGGGGACAGGGGGCAATAACTATGGCTACACCTTC. Protein product: CASGLVLEGTGGNNYGYTF.

This clonotype appeared a few times. The V and J genes are TRBV5-1 and TRBJ2-5; either TRBD1 or TRBD2 may supply D (6 bases each). The J call could be wrong; TRBJ2-7 is a better fit for the DNA end. Germline V CDR1 and CDR2: SGHRS, YFSETQ. This CDR3 comprises 15 residues. The DNA of the CDR3 is TGCGCCAGCAGCTTGCCGGGGGCAGGGACCCTCGAGCAGTACTTC. Its protein is CASSLPGAGTLEQYF.

The rearrangement uses TRBV6-5 and TRBJ2-2, with D tentatively TRBD2 (6 bases). Trimming removed 11 bases from V and 3 bases from J, with 13 bases in between. Germline loops: CDR1 MNHEY, CDR2 SVGAGI. The CDR3 is 13 residues long. In nucleotides, the CDR3 is TGTGCCGCGGGGCGGCCATACACCGGGGAGCTGTTTTTT. Translated: CAAGRPYTGELFF.

The chain has TRBV12-3 or TRBV12-4 and TRBJ2-6; TRBD1 might be the D (5 bases). CDR3 length equals 16 residues. Trimming took off 5 bases at V and 2 bases at J, with 13 bases between the two ends. The CDR3: CASSHRQGAGANVLTF. The DNA of the CDR3 is TGTGCCAGCAGTCATCGCCAGGGCGCTGGGGCCAACGTCCTGACTTTC.

Many counts were recorded for this clonotype. The chain combines TRBV24-1 with TRBJ1-5; D uncertain. Germline V gene lookup returns CDR1 KGHDR and CDR2 SFDVKD. This CDR3 is 12 amino acids long. Trimming cost V 4 bases and J 2 bases, with 2 bases left between them. The CDR3 bases are TGTGCCACCAGTGAGGGCAATCAGCCCCAGCATTTT. Its translation: CATSEGNQPQHF.

There are a few counts of this clonotype. The V gene is TRBV7-6, the J gene TRBJ1-6; D perhaps matches TRBD1 (5 bases). The CDR3 runs to 15 residues. CDR1 is SGHVS, CDR2 FNYEAQ, per germline. V shed 3 bases and J shed 6 bases, with 12 bases lying between them. The CDR3 sequence is CASSLAPGGNSPLHF. The CDR3 DNA follows: TGTGCCAGCAGCTTGGCCCCGGGGGGTAATTCACCCCTCCACTTT.

The V gene is TRBV6-1, the J gene TRBJ1-1; D ambiguous. This CDR3 is built from 12 residues. With 2 bases removed from V and 11 bases from J, the gap between germline ends came to 12 bases. Germline-derived CDR1 and CDR2 are MNHNS and SASEGT. CDR3: CASSENVGWAFF. The CDR3 region has the DNA TGTGCCAGCAGTGAAAACGTGGGGTGGGCTTTCTTT.

This clonotype has a handful of counts. The chain combines TRBV29-1 with TRBJ2-5; D possibly corresponds to TRBD2 (6 bases). V was pared by 5 bases and J by 4 bases, with 17 bases between. CDR3 size: 14 residues. Germline-derived CDR1 and CDR2 are SQVTM and ANQGSEA. The CDR3 spells CSVRGGSTIETQYF. In DNA form, the CDR3 reads TGCAGCGTTAGGGGAGGCAGTACGATAGAGACCCAGTACTTC.

This clonotype was picked up a small number of times. The CDR3 region has the DNA TGTGCCAGCAGCTTGGGGGGACACCCTCTCCATGAGCAGTTCTTC. Encoded protein: CASSLGGHPLHEQFF. The chain joins TRBV5-5 to TRBJ2-1; D might be TRBD1 (6 bases). V lost 0 bases, J lost 8 bases, and 15 bases lay in between. Germline V CDR1 and CDR2: SGHKS, YYEKEE (reference sequence). The CDR3 is 15 amino acids.

This clonotype was seen a few times. The chain's CDR3 is CASSIENTEAFF. In nucleotides, the CDR3 is TGTGCCAGTTCGATAGAGAACACTGAAGCTTTCTTT. The chain uses TRBV12-3 or TRBV12-4 and TRBJ1-1; no reliable D call. Trimming removed 9 bases from V and 1 base from J, with 9 bases in between. The CDR3 is 12 residues long.

The chain joins TRBV7-3 to TRBJ2-7; the D gene is possibly TRBD1 (6 bases). V was shortened by 5 bases and J by 3 bases, with 14 bases between the two germline ends. Germline V gives CDR1 SGHTA, CDR2 FQGTGA. This CDR3 has 14 residues. The CDR3 nucleotides are TGTGCCAGCAGCCAAACAGGGTTTGGCTACGAGCAGTACTTC. As protein: CASSQTGFGYEQYF.

The DNA for the CDR3 is TGCAGCGTTGAAGATCCGGGACAGAATGAAAAACTGTTTTTT. The encoded protein is CSVEDPGQNEKLFF. The chain uses TRBV29-1 and TRBJ1-4; 7 bases match TRBD1. CDR1 SQVTM and CDR2 ANQGSEA come from the germline V gene. This CDR3 is 14 amino acids long. V was clipped by 0 bases and J by 5 bases; unmatched bases: 3.

The V gene is TRBV7-9, the J gene TRBJ2-5; TRBD1 might be the D (6 bases). The DNA end is a closer match to TRBJ2-1, so the J assignment may be wrong. In germline, CDR1 is SEHNR, CDR2 FQNEAQ (reference sequence). CDR3 length equals 14 residues. CDR3 nucleotide sequence: TGTGCGAGTAATAACAGGGATCCCCAAGAGACCCAGTTCTTC. This translates into CASNNRDPQETQFF.

The gene calls are TRBV11-2 and TRBJ2-3; TRBD2 agrees at 12 bases. J lost 2 bases, V lost 0 bases, and 12 bases had no gene match. This CDR3 contains 20 residues. Germline V gene data show CDR1 as SGHAT and CDR2 as FQNNGV. CDR3 protein: CASSLDQWLAGGRSTDTQYF. CDR3 coding DNA: TGTGCCAGCAGCTTAGATCAGTGGCTAGCGGGGGGGCGGTCCACAGATACGCAGTATTTT. Filled out from reference TRBV11-2 and TRBJ2-3, the complete variable domain reads EAGVAQSPRYKIIEKRQSVAFWCNPISGHATLYWYQQILGQGPKLLIQFQNNGVVDDSQLPKDRFSAERLKGVDSTLKIQPAKLEDSAVYLCASSLDQWLAGGRSTDTQYFGPGTRLTVL.

This clonotype was recorded a few times. The chain links TRBV7-9 to TRBJ2-4; D possibly matches TRBD1 or TRBD2 (5 bases each). This CDR3 is 12 amino acids long. Trimming stripped 8 bases from V and 11 bases from J, with 16 bases between. Per the germline V gene, CDR1 is SEHNR and CDR2 is FQNEAQ (reference sequence). The chain's CDR3 is CASEGSQRFQYF. CDR3 bases: TGTGCCAGCGAGGGGTCGCAGAGATTTCAGTACTTC.

Only a few counts were recorded for this clonotype. V is TRBV12-3 or TRBV12-4 and J is TRBJ2-3; possible D gene TRBD2, 5 bases. Trimming took off 9 bases at V and 2 bases at J, with 9 bases between the two ends. The CDR3 sequence is 12 residues long. The CDR3 loop is CASRGNTDTQYF. CDR3 DNA sequence: TGTGCCAGTAGAGGGAACACAGATACGCAGTATTTT.

A few counts support this clonotype. The chain is built from TRBV11-1 and TRBJ1-2; a possible D gene is TRBD1 (6 bases). The CDR3 runs 14 residues. V gave up 9 bases and J gave up 5 bases, with 19 bases separating them. Germline lookup yields CDR1 SGHAT and CDR2 FQDESV (reference sequence). CDR3 region: CARIRLGQLYGYTF. The CDR3 coding sequence is TGTGCCAGGATTCGTCTGGGACAACTTTATGGCTACACCTTC.

The chain joins TRBV5-1 to TRBJ2-1, with a possible D match to TRBD2 (6 bases). CDR3 size: 16 residues. V shed 0 bases and J shed 0 bases, with 10 bases lying between them. Germline CDR1 is SGHRS and CDR2 is YFSETQ. CDR3 coding DNA: TGCGCCAGCAGCTTGGTGATGGAGGGCTCCTACAATGAGCAGTTCTTC. It codes for CASSLVMEGSYNEQFF.

This clonotype was seen a few times. V usage is TRBV2 and J usage is TRBJ2-7; 10 bases map to TRBD2. The trim removed 6 bases at V and 0 bases at J, leaving 5 bases unmatched. The CDR3 is made up of 15 amino acids. The germline CDR1 and CDR2 sequences are SNHLY and FYNNEI. CDR3: CASRGTSASSYEQYF. Here the CDR3 DNA reads TGTGCCAGCAGGGGGACTAGCGCGAGCTCCTACGAGCAGTACTTC. Complete variable domain (other parts from reference TRBV2 and TRBJ2-7): EPEVTQTPSHQVTQMGQEVILRCVPISNHLYFYWYRQILGQKVEFLVSFYNNEISEKSEIFDDQFSVERPDGSNFTLKIRSTKLEDSAMYFCASRGTSASSYEQYFGPGTRLTVT.

The rearrangement links TRBV4-2 to TRBJ2-7; either TRBD1 or TRBD2 may supply D (5 bases each). Looked up from germline, CDR1 is LGHNA and CDR2 is YNFKEQ. Between the trimmed V and J ends, which lost 1 base and 5 bases, there was a span of 9 bases. This CDR3 has 13 amino acids. The CDR3 nucleotides read TGTGCCAGCAGCCAAGGTGAGGGGAACGAGCAGTACTTC. Its protein is CASSQGEGNEQYF.

The chain is built from TRBV20-1 and TRBJ2-7; tentatively, D is TRBD1 (6 bases). The CDR3 totals 13 residues. V was cut by 6 bases and J by 4 bases, with 16 bases left in between. Germline CDR1 DFQATT, CDR2 SNEGSKA (reference sequence). This chain's CDR3 is CSAATGTHYEQYF. The CDR3 DNA sequence: TGCAGTGCCGCAACCGGGACACATTACGAGCAGTACTTC.

A remark on this clonotype: Its ends do not fully match the called genes, so a read error is possible. This chain uses TRBV6-2 or TRBV6-3 with TRBJ2-5; D possibly corresponds to TRBD1 (5 bases). The closer fit of TRBJ2-7 to the DNA end suggests the J call may be wrong. Germline lookup yields CDR1 MNHEY and CDR2 SVGEGT. The CDR3 length is 12 residues. The CDR3 sequence is CAGSYRYYEQYF. CDR3 DNA: TGTGCCGGCAGTTACAGGTACTACGAGCAGTACTTC.

This chain links TRBV12-3 or TRBV12-4 with TRBJ1-2; weak D call: TRBD1 (6 bases). The V and J ends lost 11 bases and 7 bases respectively, with 14 bases between them. The CDR3 loop spans 11 amino acids. The CDR3 sequence is CALTGNGGYTF. CDR3 in DNA: TGTGCCCTTACAGGGAACGGTGGCTACACCTTC.

V usage is TRBV9 and J usage is TRBJ1-2, with D possibly matching TRBD1 (5 bases). Germline CDR1 reads SGDLS; CDR2 reads YYNGEE. This CDR3 has 15 amino acids. Between the trimmed V and J ends, which lost 0 bases and 2 bases, there was a span of 11 bases. CDR3 bases: TGTGCCAGCAGCGTAGGAATCGAGGGGAACTATGGCTACACCTTC. This translates into CASSVGIEGNYGYTF. The complete variable domain, with remaining parts taken from reference TRBV9 and TRBJ1-2, reads DSGVTQTPKHLITATGQRVTLRCSPRSGDLSVYWYQQSLDQGLQFLIQYYNGEERAKGNILERFSAQQFPDLHSELNLSSLELGDSALYFCASSVGIEGNYGYTFGSGTRLTVV.

The chain has TRBV7-9 and TRBJ2-1; TRBD1 matches at 7 bases. V shed 3 bases, J shed 8 bases, and the junction held 10 bases outside the gene matches. Per germline, CDR1 SEHNR and CDR2 FQNEAQ (reference sequence). The CDR3 loop spans 15 amino acids. CDR3 sequence reads: CASSFYRGARDEQFF. The DNA of the CDR3 is TGTGCCAGCAGCTTCTACAGGGGTGCCAGGGATGAGCAGTTCTTC. The whole variable domain, remainder taken from reference TRBV7-9 and TRBJ2-1, is DTGVSQNPRHKITKRGQNVTFRCDPISEHNRLYWYRQTLGQGPEFLTYFQNEAQLEKSRLLSDRFSAERPKGSFSTLEIQRTEQGDSAMYLCASSFYRGARDEQFFGPGTRLTVL.